This T cell receptor (beta chain) was sequenced for a study of pediatric ulcerative colitis. For the study at large: Six or seven patients showed pancolitis and two showed left-sided colitis.

This clone was observed a handful of times. It is likely a read error, because the conserved phenylalanine at the end of the CDR3 is missing. The rectum was sampled with one to two pinch biopsies at colonoscopy. Here immunoSEQ multiplex PCR was the method, and the copy in TCRdb shows in-frame clones only, minus some. The sample yields approximately 38,000 clones, around 75% seen once. Source material: gut tissue. The origin of this receptor is a boy aged 10-17 years with severe ulcerative colitis.

The CDR3 DNA follows: TGTGCCAGCAGCCCATCGGAGGGGAATTCACCCCTCCACCTT. Its translation: CASSPSEGNSPLHL. This rearrangement joins TRBV5-6 to TRBJ1-6; maybe TRBD1 (5 bases). CDR1 and CDR2 (germline): SGHDT, YYEEEE. The CDR3 contains 14 residues. The V end lost 4 bases, the J end lost 7 bases, and 12 bases lay between the germline ends.